A single T cell receptor (beta chain) is shown here with its context. In the authors' workflow: Amplification of reference gene primers provided the estimated nucleated cell counts. Generated by immunoSEQ multiplex PCR, the TCRdb table keeps only in-frame clones and is missing some. The D gene and trimming were derived from the DNA, and the V and J assignments and clone size from that table. The sample carries around 59,000 clones, 81% recorded once. This CDR3 contains 14 residues. Germline V gene data show CDR1 as MDHEN and CDR2 as SYDVKM. Trimming removed 5 bases at V and 4 bases at J, with 14 bases between. The sample belongs to a study of blood T cell repertoires in COVID-19. For the study at large: COVID-19 samples collected from the United States, Italy and Spain covered acute and convalescent phases. Nucleic acid was either cDNA or gDNA, and it came from T cells, B-cell-depleted T cells, or PBMCs.

This receptor was taken from a woman of 80 years or more with active or convalescent COVID-19. The specimen was peripheral blood. V is TRBV28 and J is TRBJ1-1; a possible D gene is TRBD1 (5 bases). This CDR3 reads CASSRQWGVTEAFF. Here the CDR3 DNA reads TGTGCCAGCAGTCGTCAGTGGGGGGTCACTGAAGCTTTCTTT.